This T cell receptor (beta chain) was captured in a study of blood T cell repertoires in COVID-19. For the study at large: COVID-19 samples from acute and convalescent phases originated in the United States, Italy and Spain.

Participants' own reports of clinical history determined their cohort assignment. The protocol was immunoSEQ multiplex PCR, while the TCRdb copy is restricted to in-frame clones and leaves out a portion. The sample shows 200,000 or so clones, around 85% of them seen only once. Germline CDR1 is MDHEN and CDR2 is SYDVKM. V lost 3 bases, J lost 8 bases, and 8 bases lay in between. The CDR3 runs to 12 residues. Sequencing input: PBMCs or T cells enriched from blood (not recorded which). The receptor was isolated from a woman aged 40-49 years with acute COVID-19. This rearrangement joins TRBV28 to TRBJ2-1; D gene uncertain. CDR3: CASSFFVDEQFF. The CDR3 DNA follows: TGTGCCAGCAGTTTTTTCGTCGATGAGCAGTTCTTC.